These T cell receptor beta chains were read from a single sample in a study of OX40 agonist ivuxolimab in advanced cancers. Libraries were prepared by immunoSEQ multiplex PCR; TCRdb keeps only in-frame clonotypes and omits some of them. In the table there are 9,100 or so clones, 65% to 80% of which are singletons. The specimen was CD4+ or CD8+ T cells sorted from blood, collected in a trial of the OX40 agonist ivuxolimab. The receptors were sampled from an adult with an advanced solid tumor such as melanoma, head and neck, liver or kidney cancer. Both conserved end residues are part of each CDR3. Fields, in order: V gene, J gene, clone size, D gene, CDR3 DNA, CDR3 protein. The D gene is left open where the match is weak. The size entry is marked missing in some rows and otherwise reads once, few, many or a size class.

>TRBV5-5|TRBJ2-3|NA|NA
TGTGCCAGCAGCCCTCGTATAGGGGATACGCAGTATTTT
CASSPRIGDTQYF
>TRBV7-9|TRBJ1-4|few|NA
TGTGCCAGCAGGGCGGGGGGGATGGATGAAAAACTGTTTTTT
CASRAGGMDEKLFF
>TRBV7-9|TRBJ1-4|NA|NA
TGTGCCAGCAGCCCCCGTGGGTCGATTGGATCAACTAATGAAAAACTGTTTTTT
CASSPRGSIGSTNEKLFF
>TRBV9|TRBJ1-1|few|NA
TGTGCCAGCAGCGTAGGGGACGGGAACACTGAAGCTTTCTTT
CASSVGDGNTEAFF
>TRBV13|TRBJ2-1|many|NA
TGTGCCAGCAGCCTACGGGGGTACAATGAGCAGTTCTTC
CASSLRGYNEQFF
>TRBV2|TRBJ2-1|NA|NA
TGTGCCAGCAGTGGATATTCGAGCTCCTACAATGAGCAGTTCTTC
CASSGYSSSYNEQFF
>TRBV7-9|TRBJ2-1|NA|NA
TGTGCCAGCAGCCCACGCCAGGAGGGATACAATGAGCAGTTCTTC
CASSPRQEGYNEQFF
>TRBV6-4|TRBJ2-2|NA|NA
TGTGCCAGCAGTACAGGGAGCACCGGGGAGCTGTTTTTT
CASSTGSTGELFF
>TRBV4-3|TRBJ2-3|NA|TRBD1
TGCGCCAGCAGCCAATGGACAGGGCCAGATACGCAGTATTTT
CASSQWTGPDTQYF
>TRBV19|TRBJ1-5|NA|NA
TGTGCCAGTAGTATGACAGGACTCAATCAGCCCCAGCATTTT
CASSMTGLNQPQHF
>TRBV7-2|TRBJ2-5|NA|NA
TGTGCCAGCAGCCCCCCCGGGGGCGGCCCCTGGGAGACCCAGTACTTC
CASSPPGGGPWETQYF
>TRBV5-4|TRBJ2-2|few|TRBD1
TGTGCCAGCAGTCTGGACAGGGTCTTATCCGGGGAGCTGTTTTTT
CASSLDRVLSGELFF
>TRBV2|TRBJ2-1|NA|TRBD2
TGTGCCAGCAGGGATACTAGCGGGGGGGCCGGTGAGCAGTTCTTC
CASRDTSGGAGEQFF
>TRBV27|TRBJ1-2|NA|NA
TGTGCCAGCAGCTTAGCCGGGGACTTGGCACCCGGCTACACCTTC
CASSLAGDLAPGYTF
>TRBV14|TRBJ2-5|NA|TRBD1
TGTGCCAGCAGCCAAGGGGGGGACAGGGAGACCCAGTACTTC
CASSQGGDRETQYF
>TRBV6-4|TRBJ2-1|once|NA
TGTGCCAGCGCCTCTGGGGCGGAGAGCTCCTACAATGAGCAGTTCTTC
CASASGAESSYNEQFF
>TRBV5-1|TRBJ1-1|NA|TRBD1
TGCGCCAGCAGCTTGGCAGGGGACAGGGGATTGAGAAACACTGAAGCTTTCTTT
CASSLAGDRGLRNTEAFF
>TRBV11-2|TRBJ1-2|NA|NA
TGTGCCAGCAGCCTAAGCCCCGCGGGGACCAGGCGTTCTGGCTACACCTTC
CASSLSPAGTRRSGYTF
>TRBV9|TRBJ2-5|NA|NA
TGTGCCAGCAGCGTCTCAGGGGTAGAGACCCAGTACTTC
CASSVSGVETQYF
>TRBV10-3|TRBJ1-1|NA|NA
TGTGCCATCAGTGAGAGGCAGGGGCGCGACACTGAAGCTTTCTTT
CAISERQGRDTEAFF
>TRBV7-9|TRBJ2-7|NA|NA
TGTGCCAGCAGCCCGACGGGCATCGACGAGCAGTACTTC
CASSPTGIDEQYF
>TRBV9|TRBJ2-7|NA|TRBD2
TGTGCCAGCAGCGTAGCTGGTAGCGGGGGGGAAGACTACGAGCAGTACTTC
CASSVAGSGGEDYEQYF
>TRBV6-6|TRBJ2-5|NA|NA
TGTGCCACCCAAGGAGGCCAAGAGACCCAGTACTTC
CATQGGQETQYF
>TRBV15|TRBJ1-6|NA|NA
TGTGCCACCAGCCCTCAGGGTTATAATTCACCCCTCCACTTT
CATSPQGYNSPLHF
>TRBV15|TRBJ2-2|few|TRBD1
TGTGCCACCAGCAGAGAGATAAGGACAGGGGAAACCGGGGAGCTGTTTTTT
CATSREIRTGETGELFF
>TRBV5-5|TRBJ1-1|NA|NA
TGTGCCAGCAGCTTAGGGGATTGGGGATGGGCTTTCTTT
CASSLGDWGWAFF
>TRBV27|TRBJ2-1|NA|TRBD2
TGTGCCGGCAGTCCCATGCGGGGGGGTCACAATGAGCAGTTCTTC
CAGSPMRGGHNEQFF
>TRBV29-1|TRBJ1-2|NA|TRBD1
TGCAGCGTTGGTTCCCGGGACAGGGGCTCCTATGGCTACACCTTC
CSVGSRDRGSYGYTF
>TRBV6-5|TRBJ1-1|once|NA
TGTGCCAGCAGTTACCATGGTGGCACTGAAGCTTTCTTT
CASSYHGGTEAFF
>TRBV14|TRBJ1-4|NA|TRBD1
TGTGCCAGCAGCCAAGATCTAGGACAGGGCAATGAAAAACTGTTTTTT
CASSQDLGQGNEKLFF
>TRBV5-1|TRBJ2-3|NA|TRBD2
TGCGCCAGCAGCTTGGAGGGACTAGCTAGTCTTAGCACAGATACGCAGTATTTT
CASSLEGLASLSTDTQYF